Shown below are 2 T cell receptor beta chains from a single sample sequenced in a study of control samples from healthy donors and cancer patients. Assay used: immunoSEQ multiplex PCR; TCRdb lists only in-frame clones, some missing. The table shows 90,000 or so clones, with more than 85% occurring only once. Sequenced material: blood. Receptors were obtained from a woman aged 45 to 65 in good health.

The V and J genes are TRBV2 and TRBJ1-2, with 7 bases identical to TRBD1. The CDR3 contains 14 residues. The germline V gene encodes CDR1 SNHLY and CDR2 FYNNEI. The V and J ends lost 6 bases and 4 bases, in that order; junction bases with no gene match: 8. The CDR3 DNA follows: TGTGCCAGCAGGGTTCGACAGGGCCCCTATGGCTACACCTTC. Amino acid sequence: CASRVRQGPYGYTF.

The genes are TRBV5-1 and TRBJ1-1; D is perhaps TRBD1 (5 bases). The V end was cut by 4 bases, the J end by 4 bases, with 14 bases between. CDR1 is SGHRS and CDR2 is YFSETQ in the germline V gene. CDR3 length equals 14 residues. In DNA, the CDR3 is TGCGCCAGCAGCCCGCAGTGGGGGGGCACTGAAGCTTTCTTT. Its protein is CASSPQWGGTEAFF.